This TCR beta chain came from a study of shared clonotypes between healthy human individuals. The wider study: Per donor, CD8 memory used one plate, CD8 naive used two, CD4 memory used three and CD4 naive used three.

About this clone: Its antigen is not identified.

Study-wide findings and caveats: Estimated richness values were generally larger in naive subsets than in memory subsets. Sorted-subset sequencing, rarefaction showed, was incomplete despite large depth.

Naive CD8 populations comprised CD45RO-negative cells positively selected for CCR7, excluding terminally differentiated effector memory CD45RA+ cells. The CDR3 sequence is 16 residues long. V lost 0 bases to trimming and J lost 4 bases, with 13 bases between them. Germline V gene lookup returns CDR1 MNHEY and CDR2 SMNVEV (reference sequence). In the study's own analysis: ImmunoSEQ sequences covered only the junction and lacked quality scores; filtering therefore differed. Profiling relied on immunoSEQ multiplex PCR, and the TCRdb table lists in-frame clones only, not all of them. Clonal size and the V and J genes are those of that table, whereas D and trimming came from the DNA. The sample shows approximately 600,000 clones, around 96% of them seen only once.

The chain couples TRBV27 to TRBJ1-3, with D possibly matching TRBD1 (6 bases). Material for sequencing was naive CD8+ T cells sorted from blood. The clonotype was recovered from a woman in her twenties or thirties in good health. DNA for the CDR3: TGTGCCAGCAGTTTATCAACACCAACAGGGGGAAACACCATATATTTT. Protein sequence: CASSLSTPTGGNTIYF.